These 25 T cell receptor beta chains were sequenced from one sample in a study of response to subunit inactivated influenza vaccine. TCRdb ran MiXCR on the RT-PCR reads and lists one entry per CDR3 protein. The profile covers 500,000 to 600,000 distinct CDR3 sequences, with 7.5% to 8.5% appearing a single time and roughly 13% taken by the ten largest. Sequences were derived from PBMCs from blood, sampled less than 30 months after vaccination. The receptors were sampled from a man aged 45 to 75 who received an inactivated influenza vaccine.

This chain joins TRBV2 and TRBJ1-3, with D possibly matching TRBD1 (5 bases). Germline CDR1 reads SNHLY; CDR2 reads FYNNEI. The CDR3 runs 14 residues. V was shortened by 2 bases and J by 4 bases, with 9 bases between the two germline ends. Here the CDR3 DNA reads TGTGCCAGCAGTGAATCAGGGTCAGGAAACACCATATATTTT. This sequence encodes CASSESGSGNTIYF.

This clonotype occurred a few times. The rearrangement joins TRBV12-3 or TRBV12-4 to TRBJ1-2; D gene ambiguous. There are 13 residues in the CDR3. Trimming removed 3 bases at V and 2 bases at J, with 7 bases between. The CDR3 is CASSLVENYGYTF. The DNA of the CDR3 is TGTGCCAGCAGTTTGGTAGAAAACTATGGCTACACCTTC.

This clonotype was detected ten times or more. This sequence joins TRBV28 and TRBJ2-1, with TRBD2 matching over 9 bases. Germline trimming cut 4 bases from V and 8 bases from J; bases unmatched to any gene: 12. Germline V gene sequence: CDR1 MDHEN, CDR2 SYDVKM. The CDR3 has 16 amino acids. The CDR3 region has the DNA TGTGCCAGCAGTTCGACCCCCAGCGGGGGGTTCTATGAGCAGTTCTTC. It codes for CASSSTPSGGFYEQFF.

In its sample, this clonotype was seen a few times. The chain carries TRBV11-2 and TRBJ2-1, with 7 bases aligning to TRBD2. The CDR3 is 18 amino acids. The V gene's germline CDR1 is SGHAT and CDR2 FQNNGV. With 5 bases clipped from V and 1 base from J, the junction kept 14 bases outside the gene matches. The CDR3 here is CASSSGARRDLSYNEQFF. For the CDR3, the DNA is TGTGCCAGCAGCAGCGGGGCAAGACGCGACCTTTCCTACAATGAGCAGTTCTTC.

Only a few counts were recorded for this clonotype. The chain carries TRBV20-1 and TRBJ2-2, with D unclear. This CDR3 contains 15 residues. Trimming shortened V by 3 bases and J by 1 base, and 12 bases separated the two germline ends. Germline-derived CDR1 and CDR2 are DFQATT and SNEGSKA (reference sequence). In DNA, the CDR3 is TGCAGTGCTAGGGGTCGATGGGGGAACACCGGGGAGCTGTTTTTT. This gives the protein CSARGRWGNTGELFF.

The chain joins TRBV6-5 to TRBJ1-2, with 9 bases lining up with TRBD1. The CDR3 is 11 residues long. V shed 10 bases, J shed 5 bases, and the junction held 2 bases outside the gene matches. Germline CDR1 and CDR2: MNHEY and SVGAGI. This chain's CDR3 is CAMDRGYGYTF. The CDR3 DNA follows: TGTGCCATGGACAGGGGTTATGGCTACACCTTC.

This clonotype was counted ten times or more. The chain couples TRBV29-1 to TRBJ2-5; 8 bases are a match to TRBD1. From germline, CDR1 is SQVTM and CDR2 ANQGSEA. The CDR3 covers 18 residues. J lost 0 bases, V lost 2 bases, and 14 bases had no gene match. CDR3 region: CSVEKGGTGSTYQETQYF. The DNA for the CDR3 is TGCAGCGTTGAAAAAGGAGGGACAGGCAGCACGTACCAAGAGACCCAGTACTTC.

This clonotype was observed a few times. This rearrangement joins TRBV6-2 or TRBV6-3 to TRBJ2-1; perhaps TRBD1 as D (6 bases). This CDR3 is 12 amino acids long. The germline gives CDR1 MNHEY, CDR2 SVGEGT. V was trimmed by 5 bases and J by 10 bases, leaving 12 bases between them. The CDR3 DNA reads TGTGCCAGCAGTCAACAGGGCTGGGAGCAGTTCTTC. Encoded protein: CASSQQGWEQFF.

This clonotype was detected only a few times. The genes are TRBV7-2 and TRBJ2-7, with 10 bases aligning to TRBD1. This CDR3 comprises 16 residues. V trimming: 5 bases; J trimming: 2 bases; junction bases outside the gene matches: 9. CDR1 is SGHTA, CDR2 FQGNSA, per germline. As DNA, the CDR3 is TGTGCCAGCAGCCAGAACGGGGACAGGGGACCCTACGAGCAGTACTTC. Translated, it gives CASSQNGDRGPYEQYF.

The chain is built from TRBV6-5 and TRBJ2-7; D might be TRBD1 (6 bases). The germline gives CDR1 MNHEY, CDR2 SVGAGI. Trimming took off 3 bases at V and 2 bases at J, with 11 bases between the two ends. CDR3 size: 14 residues. CDR3 bases: TGTGCCAGCAGTTATAACAGGGTTACCTACGAGCAGTACTTC. Translation gives CASSYNRVTYEQYF.

This clonotype was seen at least ten times. This chain uses TRBV18 with TRBJ1-2; 11 bases agree with TRBD1. CDR3 length equals 15 residues. Germline V gene sequence: CDR1 KGHSH, CDR2 LQKENI. Losses at the gene ends were 8 bases for V and 0 bases for J; bases not matched to a gene: 5. The CDR3 DNA reads TGTGCCAGCAGTCCGGGACAGGGGGCTAACTATGGCTACACCTTC. Translation: CASSPGQGANYGYTF.

This clonotype came up a few times. The chain uses TRBV6-1 and TRBJ2-3; 8 bases map to TRBD1. V lost 6 bases and J lost 1; bases outside the gene matches: 6. The length of the CDR3 is 15 residues. CDR1 MNHNS and CDR2 SASEGT come from the germline V gene. The CDR3 spells CASRFQGQGTDTQYF. Here the CDR3 DNA reads TGTGCCAGCAGGTTCCAGGGACAGGGCACAGATACGCAGTATTTT.

The chain combines TRBV4-1 with TRBJ1-2; D unresolved. The V gene's germline CDR1 is MGHRA and CDR2 YSYEKL. Trimming removed 1 base from V and 4 bases from J, with 13 bases in between. The CDR3 extends over 15 amino acids. In DNA form, the CDR3 reads TGCGCCAGCAGCCAAGGGTCCGGGTTCTCCTATGGCTACACCTTC. It translates to CASSQGSGFSYGYTF.

This clonotype was counted only a few times. This sequence joins TRBV12-3 or TRBV12-4 and TRBJ2-1, with unresolved D. The CDR3 spans 13 residues. V was clipped by 3 bases and J by 6 bases, with 9 bases between them. Written as DNA, the CDR3 is TGTGCCAGCAGTTTCCAGAACTCCAATGAGCAGTTCTTC. It yields the protein CASSFQNSNEQFF.

This clonotype was picked up many times. The rearrangement uses TRBV4-3 and TRBJ1-2; 11 bases fit TRBD1. This CDR3 comprises 17 residues. Germline V CDR1 and CDR2: LGHNA, YSLEER. Germline trimming cut 0 bases from V and 8 bases from J; bases unmatched to any gene: 11. CDR3 nucleotides: TGCGCCAGCAGCCAAGACCCGAGTGGACAGGGGGCGCAGGGCTACACCTTC. Translated, it gives CASSQDPSGQGAQGYTF.

This clonotype came up a few times. The chain links TRBV10-3 to TRBJ2-7; D not certain. Germline CDR1 is ENHRY and CDR2 is SYGVKD. The CDR3 runs 12 residues. The V end was cut by 2 bases, the J end by 6 bases, with 8 bases between. The DNA of the CDR3 is TGTGCCATCAGTGAGAGGGCTCTCGAGCAGTACTTC. Amino acid sequence: CAISERALEQYF.

This sequence joins TRBV29-1 and TRBJ1-2, with 7 bases aligning to TRBD1. Germline V lookup: CDR1 SQVTM, CDR2 ANQGSEA. The CDR3 contains 16 residues. V lost 1 base, J lost 4 bases, and 12 bases stayed unmatched. CDR3 nucleotides: TGCAGCGTTGAAGCCGCCCTAAAGAGGGGGCTCTATGGCTACACCTTC. Its protein is CSVEAALKRGLYGYTF.

Comments on this clonotype: The junction differs from germline at one of its ends, possibly a read error. In DNA form, the CDR3 reads TGTGCCAGCTCTCCACTAGCACAGGATGAGCAGTTCTTC. Translation gives CASSPLAQDEQFF. The rearrangement links TRBV18 to TRBJ2-1; tentative D call: TRBD2 (6 bases). Germline assignment: CDR1 KGHSH and CDR2 LQKENI. The CDR3 is made up of 13 amino acids.

The table lists this clonotype with a few counts. The chain has TRBV3-1 and TRBJ2-3; perhaps TRBD2 as D (5 bases). The CDR3 consists of 15 residues. The V end was cut by 2 bases, the J end by 0 bases, with 9 bases between. Germline assignment: CDR1 LGHDT and CDR2 YNNKEL (reference sequence). DNA for the CDR3: TGTGCCAGCAGCCAACGGGGTCCTAGCACAGATACGCAGTATTTT. Its translation: CASSQRGPSTDTQYF.

This clonotype was counted between two and nine times. This chain joins TRBV24-1 and TRBJ2-3; D is undetermined. In germline, CDR1 is KGHDR, CDR2 SFDVKD. This CDR3 is 16 amino acids long. The V gene lost 6 bases and the J gene lost 0 bases, with 15 bases spanning the gap. CDR3 sequence: CATSLGSYPSTDTQYF. Written as DNA, the CDR3 is TGTGCCACCAGTCTAGGCAGTTATCCTAGCACAGATACGCAGTATTTT.

This clonotype was seen ten or more times. The chain recombines TRBV5-1 with TRBJ2-2, with TRBD2 as a possible D gene (5 bases). Germline lookup yields CDR1 SGHRS and CDR2 YFSETQ. The ends were cut back, 3 bases at V and 6 bases at J, with 15 bases in the middle. CDR3 size: 15 residues. The CDR3 nucleotides are TGCGCCAGCAGCTCGGACGCCGGGGTACCCGGGGAGCTGTTTTTT. Residues: CASSSDAGVPGELFF.

The chain combines TRBV7-3 with TRBJ2-5; D is unclear. Trimming took 2 bases from V and 0 from J, leaving 10 bases between them. The germline V gene encodes CDR1 SGHTA and CDR2 FQGTGA. The CDR3 sequence is 15 residues long. CDR3 bases: TGTGCCAGCAGCTTAGGGGTACGGGACCAAGAGACCCAGTACTTC. Translating it yields CASSLGVRDQETQYF. The full variable domain, with the rest looked up from reference TRBV7-3 and TRBJ2-5, is GAGVSQTPSNKVTEKGKYVELRCDPISGHTALYWYRQSLGQGPEFLIYFQGTGAADDSGLPNDRFFAVRPEGSVSTLKIQRTERGDSAVYLCASSLGVRDQETQYFGPGTRLLVL.

This clonotype was observed many times. V and J are TRBV6-2 or TRBV6-3 and TRBJ2-3; tentatively, D is TRBD2 (6 bases). The CDR3 runs 16 residues. Germline CDR1 and CDR2: MNHEY and SVGEGT. V lost 6 bases to trimming and J lost 0 bases, with 16 bases between them. In nucleotides, the CDR3 is TGTGCCAGCAGCACTCCAGCGGGTAGTAGCACAGATACGCAGTATTTT. It encodes CASSTPAGSSTDTQYF.

The chain has TRBV7-2 and TRBJ2-7; perhaps TRBD1 as D (5 bases). Trimming took off 7 bases at V and 2 bases at J, with 15 bases between the two ends. Looked up from germline, CDR1 is SGHTA and CDR2 is FQGNSA. The CDR3 is 14 residues long. The CDR3 reads CASKARTITYEQYF. The CDR3 DNA follows: TGTGCCAGCAAGGCCAGGACAATTACCTACGAGCAGTACTTC.

The chain recombines TRBV20-1 with TRBJ2-3; D is uncertain. Deletions cut 4 bases from V and 2 bases from J, with 13 bases between. There are 14 residues in the CDR3. The germline gives CDR1 DFQATT, CDR2 SNEGSKA (reference sequence). The CDR3 loop reads CSANSQIVTDTQYF. The CDR3 DNA follows: TGCAGTGCTAATAGTCAAATTGTCACAGATACGCAGTATTTT.